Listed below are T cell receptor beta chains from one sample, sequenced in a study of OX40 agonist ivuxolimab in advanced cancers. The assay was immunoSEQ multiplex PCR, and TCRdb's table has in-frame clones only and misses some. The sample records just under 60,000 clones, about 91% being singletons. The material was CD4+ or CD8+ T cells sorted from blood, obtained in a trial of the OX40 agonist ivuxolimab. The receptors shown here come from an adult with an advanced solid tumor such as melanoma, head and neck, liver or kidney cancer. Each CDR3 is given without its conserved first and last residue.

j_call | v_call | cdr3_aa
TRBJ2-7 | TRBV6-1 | ASNLAGPYEQY
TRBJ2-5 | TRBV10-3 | AISDWLAGVQETQY
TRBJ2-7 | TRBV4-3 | ASSQDGRGAYEQY
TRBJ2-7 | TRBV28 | ASSLKGTGGYEQY
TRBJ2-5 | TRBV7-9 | ASSSEETQY
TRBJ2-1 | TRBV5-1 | ASSLDSGTYNEQF
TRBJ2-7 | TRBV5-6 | ASSETSGKPYEQY
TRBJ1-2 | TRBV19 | ASSIPGATATPPAQGFYGYT
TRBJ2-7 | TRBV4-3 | ASSQDRYYEQY
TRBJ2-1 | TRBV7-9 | ASREAFNEQF
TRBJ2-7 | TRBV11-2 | ASSLSPVTYEQY
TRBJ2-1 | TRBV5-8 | ASSSGVGLIDNEQF
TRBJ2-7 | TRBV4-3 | ASSQDDRALTYEQY
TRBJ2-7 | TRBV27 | ASSPRTSGYEQY
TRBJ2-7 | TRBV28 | ASSTASGTYEQY
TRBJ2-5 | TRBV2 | ASSEEGLAGALQETQY
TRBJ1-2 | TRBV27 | ASSLSGRGLYGYT
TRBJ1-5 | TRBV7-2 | ASSPQQGYGNQPQH
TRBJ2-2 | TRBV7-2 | ASSLALGTGLAGYTGELF
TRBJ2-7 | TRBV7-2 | ASSWDRSLYEQY
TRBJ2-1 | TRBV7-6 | ASSLEGSGIVAYNEQF
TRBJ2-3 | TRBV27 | ASSLRRSGAGDTQY
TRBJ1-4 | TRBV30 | AWGWTDEKLF
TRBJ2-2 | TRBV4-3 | ASSQGPNTGELF
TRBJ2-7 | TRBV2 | ASTAGPGAYEQY
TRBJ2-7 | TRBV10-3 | AISIAGGREQY
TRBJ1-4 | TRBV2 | ASSGVSPNEKLF
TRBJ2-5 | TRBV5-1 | ASAPTLDRGRETQY
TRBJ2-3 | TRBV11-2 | ASSLDLLGADTQY
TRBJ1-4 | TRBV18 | ASSPDREGEKLF
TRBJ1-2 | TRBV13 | ASRTQGADYGYT
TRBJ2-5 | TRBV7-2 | ASSLALAGGYQETQY